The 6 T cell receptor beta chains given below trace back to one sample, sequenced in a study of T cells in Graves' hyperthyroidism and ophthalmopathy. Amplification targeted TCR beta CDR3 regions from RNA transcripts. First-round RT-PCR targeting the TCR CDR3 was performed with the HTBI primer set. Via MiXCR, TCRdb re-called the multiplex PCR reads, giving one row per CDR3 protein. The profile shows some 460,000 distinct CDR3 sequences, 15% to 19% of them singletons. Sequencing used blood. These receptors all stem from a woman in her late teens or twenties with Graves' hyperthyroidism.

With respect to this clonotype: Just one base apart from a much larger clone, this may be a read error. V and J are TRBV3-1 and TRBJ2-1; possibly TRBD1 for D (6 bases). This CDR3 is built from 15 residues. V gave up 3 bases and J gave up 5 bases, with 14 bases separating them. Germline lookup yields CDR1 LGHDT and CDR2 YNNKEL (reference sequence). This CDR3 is CASSQIRDIHNEQFF. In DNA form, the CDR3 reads TGTGCCAGCAGCCAGATCCGGGACATCCACAATGAGCAGTTCTTC.

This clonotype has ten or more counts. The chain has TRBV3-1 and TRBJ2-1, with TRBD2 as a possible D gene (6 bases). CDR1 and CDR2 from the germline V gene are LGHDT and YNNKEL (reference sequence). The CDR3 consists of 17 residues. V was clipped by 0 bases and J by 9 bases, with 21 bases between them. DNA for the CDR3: TGTGCCAGCAGCCAAGATATGCGGGGTGTGGGGTTGGGTGAGCAGTTCTTC. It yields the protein CASSQDMRGVGLGEQFF.

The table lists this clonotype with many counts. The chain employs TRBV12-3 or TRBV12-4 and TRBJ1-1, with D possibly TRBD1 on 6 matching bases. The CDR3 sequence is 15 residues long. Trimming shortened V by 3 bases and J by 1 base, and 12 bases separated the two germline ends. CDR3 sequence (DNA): TGTGCCAGCAGTTTTGCGGGGGGCAGGAACACTGAAGCTTTCTTT. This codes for CASSFAGGRNTEAFF.

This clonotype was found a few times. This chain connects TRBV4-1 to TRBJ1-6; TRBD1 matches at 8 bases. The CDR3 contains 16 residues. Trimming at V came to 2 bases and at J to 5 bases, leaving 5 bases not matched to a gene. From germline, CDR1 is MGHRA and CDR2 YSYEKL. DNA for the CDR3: TGCGCCAGCAGCCAAAGCCCGGGACAGGATAATTCACCCCTCCACTTT. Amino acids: CASSQSPGQDNSPLHF.

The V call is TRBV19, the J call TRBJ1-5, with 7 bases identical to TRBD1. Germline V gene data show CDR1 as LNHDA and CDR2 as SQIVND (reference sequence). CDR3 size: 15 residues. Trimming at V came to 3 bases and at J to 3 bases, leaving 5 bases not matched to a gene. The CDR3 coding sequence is TGTGCCAGTAGTATTAACAGGGGAATCAATCAGCCCCAGCATTTT. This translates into CASSINRGINQPQHF. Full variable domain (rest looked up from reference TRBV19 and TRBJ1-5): DGGITQSPKYLFRKEGQNVTLSCEQNLNHDAMYWYRQDPGQGLRLIYYSQIVNDFQKGDIAEGYSVSREKKESFPLTVTSAQKNPTAFYLCASSINRGINQPQHFGDGTRLSIL.

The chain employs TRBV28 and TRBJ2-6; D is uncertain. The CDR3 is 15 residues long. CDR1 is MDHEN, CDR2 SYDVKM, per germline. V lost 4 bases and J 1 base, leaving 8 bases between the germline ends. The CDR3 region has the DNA TGTGCCAGCAGTTCCCCGTGGTCTGGGGCCAACGTCCTGACTTTC. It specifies CASSSPWSGANVLTF.